Described below is a single T cell receptor beta chain sequence and its context. Sequencing was performed with immunoSEQ multiplex PCR; in TCRdb, only in-frame clones are kept and a portion is missing. Here the sample spans approximately 79,000 clones, nearly 98% being singletons. The data derive from a study of technical replicates of blood from a few donors. V was pared by 3 bases and J by 0 bases, with 9 bases between. In germline, CDR1 is SGHVS, CDR2 FQNEAQ. The CDR3 is 16 amino acids. Specimen: T cells isolated from PBMCs. The chain couples TRBV7-8 to TRBJ2-6; TRBD1 might be the D (5 bases). The source of this sequence is a human donor in good health. In DNA, the CDR3 is TGTGCCAGCAGCTTGTATAGGGGCTCTGGGGCCAACGTCCTGACTTTC. Translating gives CASSLYRGSGANVLTF.